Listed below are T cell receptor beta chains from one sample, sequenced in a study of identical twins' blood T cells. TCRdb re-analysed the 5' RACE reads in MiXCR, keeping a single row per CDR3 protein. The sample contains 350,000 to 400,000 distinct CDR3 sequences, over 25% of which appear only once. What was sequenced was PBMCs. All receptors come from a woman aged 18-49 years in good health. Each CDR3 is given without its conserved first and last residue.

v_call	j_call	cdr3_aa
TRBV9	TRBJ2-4	ASSVDPAKNIQY
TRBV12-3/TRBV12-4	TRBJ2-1	ASSLVPNEQF
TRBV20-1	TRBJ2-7	SAREWSNEQY
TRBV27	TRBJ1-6	ASSFNRTPLH
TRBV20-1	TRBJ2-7	SARGTGSYEQY
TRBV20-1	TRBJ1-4	SAEDSEKLF
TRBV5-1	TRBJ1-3	ASSVSYSGNTIY
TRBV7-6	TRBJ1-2	ASSKTTGVNYGYT
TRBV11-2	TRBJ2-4	ASIFGALAKNIQY
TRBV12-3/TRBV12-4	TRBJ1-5	AGSFGRTGGNQPQH
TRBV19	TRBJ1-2	ASSLGNYYGYT
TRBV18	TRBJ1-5	ASSPPGTVNQPQH
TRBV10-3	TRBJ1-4	ATGGPGVTNEKLF
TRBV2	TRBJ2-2	ASRRPSTGELF
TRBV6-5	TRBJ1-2	ASSYSANAGGYT
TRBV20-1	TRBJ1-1	SARDRGRTEAF